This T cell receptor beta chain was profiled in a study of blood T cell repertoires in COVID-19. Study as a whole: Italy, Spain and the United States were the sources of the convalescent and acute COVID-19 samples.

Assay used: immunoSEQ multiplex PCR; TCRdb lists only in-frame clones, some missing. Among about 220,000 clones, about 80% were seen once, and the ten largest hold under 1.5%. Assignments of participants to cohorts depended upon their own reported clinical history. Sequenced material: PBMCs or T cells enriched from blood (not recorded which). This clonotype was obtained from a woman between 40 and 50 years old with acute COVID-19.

This chain's CDR3 is CAISERQGAPNEQFF. The CDR3 nucleotides read TGTGCCATCAGTGAGAGACAGGGGGCCCCCAATGAGCAGTTCTTC. V and J are TRBV10-3 and TRBJ2-1; 10 bases are a match to TRBD1. Trimming took 2 bases from V and 6 from J; bases not matched to a gene: 4. CDR3 size: 15 residues. Germline assignment: CDR1 ENHRY and CDR2 SYGVKD.